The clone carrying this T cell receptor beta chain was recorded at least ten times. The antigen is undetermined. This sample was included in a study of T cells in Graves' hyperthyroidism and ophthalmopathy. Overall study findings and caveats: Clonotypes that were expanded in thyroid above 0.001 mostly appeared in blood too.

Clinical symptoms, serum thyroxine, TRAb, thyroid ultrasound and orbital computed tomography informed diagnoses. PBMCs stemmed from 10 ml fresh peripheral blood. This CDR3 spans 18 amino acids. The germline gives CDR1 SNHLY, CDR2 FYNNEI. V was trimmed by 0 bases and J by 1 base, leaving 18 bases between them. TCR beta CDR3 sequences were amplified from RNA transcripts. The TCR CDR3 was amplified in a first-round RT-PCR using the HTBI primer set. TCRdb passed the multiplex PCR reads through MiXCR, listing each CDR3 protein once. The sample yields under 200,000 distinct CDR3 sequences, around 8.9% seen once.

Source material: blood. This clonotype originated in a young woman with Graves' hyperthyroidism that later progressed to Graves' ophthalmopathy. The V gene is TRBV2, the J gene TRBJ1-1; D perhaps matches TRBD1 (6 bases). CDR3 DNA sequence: TGTGCCAGCAGTGAAGCAGGGGACATTATTCATCAGAACACTGAAGCTTTCTTT. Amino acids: CASSEAGDIIHQNTEAFF.